This TCR beta chain comes out of a study of cytomegalovirus exposure and HLA in healthy donors. Donors came from a validation cohort of some 110 subjects, distinct from the first 666-subject cohort. Findings and limits, study-wide: The investigators catalogued about 170 TCR beta chains as cytomegalovirus-associated. Researchers reported that a few CMV-associated chains were confirmed in vitro as CMV antigen-specific. Later, an analysis found that TCR clusters from the first cohort tended to co-occur in the roughly 110 validation repertoires.

Assay: immunoSEQ multiplex PCR; the TCRdb copy retains only in-frame clones and omits some. The sample carries 130,000 or so clones, around 90% recorded once. On this clone: What it binds is unknown.

This CDR3 region has 15 residues. J lost 2 bases, V lost 5 bases, and 8 bases had no gene match. Germline V gives CDR1 MNHNS, CDR2 SASEGT. This sequence joins TRBV6-1 and TRBJ2-7; TRBD1 agrees at 8 bases. The material sequenced was PBMCs. This TCR came from a woman younger than 30 in good health and CMV-seronegative. The CDR3 coding sequence is TGTGCCAGCAGTATCCGCTCGGGACAGGCCTACGAGCAGTACTTC. This sequence encodes CASSIRSGQAYEQYF.